This TCR beta chain emerged from a study of shared clonotypes between healthy human individuals. Study-level background: The plates for each donor numbered three CD4 naive, three CD4 memory, two CD8 naive and one CD8 memory.

The method was immunoSEQ multiplex PCR; TCRdb's version includes in-frame clones alone and lacks a portion of them. The table lists roughly 1,800,000 clones, about 95% of them singletons. This CDR3 comprises 13 residues. The germline V gene has CDR1 MDHEN and CDR2 SYDVKM. The V end was cut by 6 bases, the J end by 5 bases, with 10 bases between. Only CD45RO-negative cells positively selected for CCR7 counted as naive CD8 cells, so terminally differentiated effector memory CD45RA+ cells were excluded. Sequenced: naive CD8+ T cells sorted from blood. The chain is built from TRBV28 and TRBJ2-2; maybe TRBD1 (5 bases). The origin of this receptor is a man aged 18 to 29 in good health. This CDR3 reads CASSPRVTGELFF. The CDR3 region has the DNA TGTGCCAGCAGCCCCAGGGTAACCGGGGAGCTGTTTTTT.